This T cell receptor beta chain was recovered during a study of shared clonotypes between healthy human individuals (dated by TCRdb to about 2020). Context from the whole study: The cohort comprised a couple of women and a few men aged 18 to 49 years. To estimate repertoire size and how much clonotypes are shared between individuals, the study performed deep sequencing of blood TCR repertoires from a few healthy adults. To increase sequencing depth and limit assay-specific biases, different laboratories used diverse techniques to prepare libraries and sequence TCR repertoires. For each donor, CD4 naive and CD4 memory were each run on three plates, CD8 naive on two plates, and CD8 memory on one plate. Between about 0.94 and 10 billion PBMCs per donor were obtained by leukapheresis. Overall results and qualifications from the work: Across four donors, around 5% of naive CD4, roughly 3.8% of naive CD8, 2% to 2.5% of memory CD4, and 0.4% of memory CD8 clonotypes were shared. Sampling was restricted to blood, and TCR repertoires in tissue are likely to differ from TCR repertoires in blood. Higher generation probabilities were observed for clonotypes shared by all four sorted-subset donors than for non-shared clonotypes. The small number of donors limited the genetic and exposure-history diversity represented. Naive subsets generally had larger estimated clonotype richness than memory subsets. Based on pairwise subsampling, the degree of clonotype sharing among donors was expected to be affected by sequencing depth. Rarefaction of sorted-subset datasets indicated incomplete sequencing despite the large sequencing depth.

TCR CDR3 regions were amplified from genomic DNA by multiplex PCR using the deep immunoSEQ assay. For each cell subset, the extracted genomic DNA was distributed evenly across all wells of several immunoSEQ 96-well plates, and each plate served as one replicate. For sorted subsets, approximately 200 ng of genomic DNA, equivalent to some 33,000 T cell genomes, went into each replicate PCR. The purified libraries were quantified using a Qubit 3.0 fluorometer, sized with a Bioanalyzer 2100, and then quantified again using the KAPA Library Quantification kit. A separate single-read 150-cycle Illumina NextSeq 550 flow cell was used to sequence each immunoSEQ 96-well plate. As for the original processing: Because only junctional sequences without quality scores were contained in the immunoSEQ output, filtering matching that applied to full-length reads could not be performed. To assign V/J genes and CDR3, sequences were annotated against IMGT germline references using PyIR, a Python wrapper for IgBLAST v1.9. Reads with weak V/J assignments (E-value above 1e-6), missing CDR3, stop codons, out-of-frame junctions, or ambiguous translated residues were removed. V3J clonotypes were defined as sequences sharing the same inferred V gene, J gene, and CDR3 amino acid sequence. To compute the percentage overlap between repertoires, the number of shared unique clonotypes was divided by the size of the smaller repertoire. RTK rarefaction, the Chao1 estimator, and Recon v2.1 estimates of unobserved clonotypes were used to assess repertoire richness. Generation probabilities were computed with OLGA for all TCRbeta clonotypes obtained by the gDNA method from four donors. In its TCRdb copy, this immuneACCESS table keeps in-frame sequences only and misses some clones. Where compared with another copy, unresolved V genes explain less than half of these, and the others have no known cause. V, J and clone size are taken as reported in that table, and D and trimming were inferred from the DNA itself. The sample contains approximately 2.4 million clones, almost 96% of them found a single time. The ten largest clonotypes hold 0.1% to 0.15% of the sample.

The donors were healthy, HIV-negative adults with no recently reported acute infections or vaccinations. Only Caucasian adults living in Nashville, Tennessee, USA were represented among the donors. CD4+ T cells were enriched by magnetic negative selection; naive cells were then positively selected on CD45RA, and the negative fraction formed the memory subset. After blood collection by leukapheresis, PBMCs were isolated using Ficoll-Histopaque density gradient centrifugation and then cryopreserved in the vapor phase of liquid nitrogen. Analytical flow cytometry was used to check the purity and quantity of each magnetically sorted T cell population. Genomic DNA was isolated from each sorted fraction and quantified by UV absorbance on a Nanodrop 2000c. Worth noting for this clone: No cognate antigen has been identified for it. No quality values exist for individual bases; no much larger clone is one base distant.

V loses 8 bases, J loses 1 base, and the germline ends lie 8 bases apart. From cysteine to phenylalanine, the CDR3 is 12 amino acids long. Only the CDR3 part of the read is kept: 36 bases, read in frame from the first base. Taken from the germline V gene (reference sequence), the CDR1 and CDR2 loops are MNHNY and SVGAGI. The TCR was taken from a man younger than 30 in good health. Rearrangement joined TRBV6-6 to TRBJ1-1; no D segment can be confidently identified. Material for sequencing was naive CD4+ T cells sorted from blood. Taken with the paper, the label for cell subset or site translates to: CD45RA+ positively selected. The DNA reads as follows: TGTGCCAGCCGGCAACAGAACACTGAAGCTTTCTTT. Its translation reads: CASRQQNTEAFF.